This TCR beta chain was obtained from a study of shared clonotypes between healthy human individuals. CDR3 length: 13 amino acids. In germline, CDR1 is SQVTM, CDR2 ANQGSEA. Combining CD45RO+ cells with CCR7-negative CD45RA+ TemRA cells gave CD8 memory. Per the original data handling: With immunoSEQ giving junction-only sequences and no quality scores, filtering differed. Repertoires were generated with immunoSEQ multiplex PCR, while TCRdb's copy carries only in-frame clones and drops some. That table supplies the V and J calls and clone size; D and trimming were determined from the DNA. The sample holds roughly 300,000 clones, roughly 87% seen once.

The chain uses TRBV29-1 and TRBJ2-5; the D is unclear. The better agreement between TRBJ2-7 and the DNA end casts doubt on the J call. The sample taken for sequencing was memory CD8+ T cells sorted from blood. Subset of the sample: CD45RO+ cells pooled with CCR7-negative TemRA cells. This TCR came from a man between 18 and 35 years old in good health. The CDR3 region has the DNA TGCAGCGTTGAAGACGGCGTCCGCTACGAGCAGTACTTC. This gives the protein CSVEDGVRYEQYF.